This T cell receptor (beta chain) was identified in a study of blood T cell repertoires in COVID-19. Across the study: Acute and convalescent COVID-19 specimens originated in the United States, Italy and Spain. PBMCs, B-cell-depleted T cells, or T cells provided the cDNA or gDNA that made up the material.

As handled by the study authors: The assay estimated nucleated cells by amplifying reference gene primers. The table came from immunoSEQ multiplex PCR; TCRdb's copy has only in-frame clones and leaves some out. That table supplies the V and J calls and clone size; D and trimming were determined from the DNA. This table has roughly 200,000 clones, 80% to 90% appearing once. The germline V gene encodes CDR1 MNHNS and CDR2 SASEGT. The CDR3 consists of 17 residues. Trimming pared 3 bases from V and 0 bases from J, leaving 15 bases between. The V gene is TRBV6-1, the J gene TRBJ2-1; D is unclear. The sequence came from a woman aged 18 to 35 who had recovered from COVID-19. Input material: peripheral blood. The CDR3 is CASSDPRAPSSYNEQFF. The CDR3 DNA follows: TGTGCCAGCAGTGACCCTCGAGCGCCAAGCTCCTACAATGAGCAGTTCTTC.